This TCR beta chain comes out of a study of T-cell reconstitution after alpha-beta-depleted transplantation in children. Trimming stripped 3 bases from V and 0 bases from J, with 13 bases between. The CDR3 is 15 amino acids. The germline CDR1 and CDR2 sequences are SGDLS and YYNGEE. Unique molecular identifiers featured in how the TCRbeta library was prepared. In TCRdb, the PCR reads were re-called with MiXCR into one record per CDR3 protein. The sample records fewer than 400,000 distinct CDR3 sequences, roughly 21% being singletons. This TCR came from a human donor who donated a stem cell graft to a child with acute myeloid leukemia. V gene TRBV9 combines with J gene TRBJ2-7, with D possibly TRBD2 on 6 matching bases. The input for sequencing was PBMCs from the stem cell graft donor, taken from the stem cell graft. The CDR3 region has the DNA TGTGCCAGCAGCGCGGACCCGGGACTCTCCTACGAGCAGTACTTC. Translated: CASSADPGLSYEQYF. The full variable domain, completed using reference TRBV9 and TRBJ2-7, is DSGVTQTPKHLITATGQRVTLRCSPRSGDLSVYWYQQSLDQGLQFLIQYYNGEERAKGNILERFSAQQFPDLHSELNLSSLELGDSALYFCASSADPGLSYEQYFGPGTRLTVT.